This TCR beta chain emerged from a study of cytomegalovirus exposure and HLA in healthy donors. The V gene's germline CDR1 is SGDLS and CDR2 YYNGEE. The CDR3 contains 17 residues. Losses at the gene ends were 0 bases for V and 4 bases for J; bases not matched to a gene: 13. The PCR had 60 Vbeta and 13 Jbeta primers. Clones were read by immunoSEQ multiplex PCR, and TCRdb kept only the in-frame ones, dropping some. Among approximately 77,000 clones listed, over 65% were seen once. The sequencing input was PBMCs. The TCR was taken from a man aged 35 to 55 in good health and CMV-seronegative. V and J are TRBV9 and TRBJ2-7; 7 nucleotides line up with TRBD2. CDR3: CASSVGGSGGPTYEQYF. CDR3 nucleotide sequence: TGTGCCAGCAGCGTAGGCGGGAGTGGGGGTCCGACATACGAGCAGTACTTC.